Listed here are 19 T cell receptor beta chains from one sample, sequenced in a study of pediatric ulcerative colitis. Clones were sequenced by immunoSEQ multiplex PCR, and TCRdb holds only the in-frame ones, with some missing. The sample has 20,000 to 30,000 clones; approximately 71% are singletons. The rectum was sampled with one to two pinch biopsies at colonoscopy. The sequenced sample consisted of gut tissue. The receptors originated from a boy between 10 and 17 years old with severe ulcerative colitis.

The chain has TRBV7-8 and TRBJ2-7; TRBD1 aligns across 7 bases. CDR1 and CDR2 (germline): SGHVS, FQNEAQ. This CDR3 has 16 residues. V was clipped by 0 bases and J by 1 base; unmatched bases: 6. The CDR3 nucleotides are TGTGCCAGCAGCTTAGCCCGGGACAGCGGATCCTACGAGCAGTACTTC. Protein sequence: CASSLARDSGSYEQYF. The entire variable domain, with the rest obtained from reference TRBV7-8 and TRBJ2-7, is as follows: GAGVSQSPRYKVAKRGQDVALRCDPISGHVSLFWYQQALGQGPEFLTYFQNEAQLDKSGLPSDRFFAERPEGSVSTLKIQRTQQEDSAVYLCASSLARDSGSYEQYFGPGTRLTVT.

The chain is built from TRBV30 and TRBJ2-3, with 8 bases that match TRBD2. The junction had 5 bases not matched to a gene; V was cut back by 4 bases and J by 2 bases. This CDR3 is 14 amino acids long. The V gene's germline CDR1 is GTSNPN and CDR2 SVGIG (reference sequence). The CDR3 sequence is CAWTGGGNTDTQYF. As DNA, the CDR3 is TGTGCCTGGACCGGGGGGGGGAACACAGATACGCAGTATTTT.

This chain joins TRBV7-2 and TRBJ2-7, with D perhaps TRBD2 (6 bases). This CDR3 has 15 residues. The germline V gene has CDR1 SGHTA and CDR2 FQGNSA. The V end was cut by 2 bases, the J end by 7 bases, with 18 bases between. The CDR3 DNA is TGTGCCAGCAGCTTATTTGCGGGACTCCCGGGGGAGCAGTACTTC. Amino acids: CASSLFAGLPGEQYF.

The chain is built from TRBV5-6 and TRBJ2-1, with D unresolved. CDR1 is SGHDT and CDR2 is YYEEEE in the germline V gene. The germline V and J ends were trimmed by 0 bases and 3 bases, with 4 bases remaining between them. The CDR3 totals 13 residues. CDR3 coding DNA: TGTGCCAGCAGCTTGGAACACTACAATGAGCAGTTCTTC. The encoded protein is CASSLEHYNEQFF.

This clone was recorded only once. This chain connects TRBV20-1 to TRBJ2-7; perhaps TRBD1 as D (6 bases). Trimming left V 6 bases short and J 2 bases short, with 8 bases between. Germline CDR1 and CDR2: DFQATT and SNEGSKA (reference sequence). The CDR3 covers 11 residues. The CDR3 DNA follows: TGCAGTGCGAGGGACACCTACGAGCAGTACTTC. It is translated as CSARDTYEQYF.

This clone was detected only a few times. The chain is built from TRBV7-2 and TRBJ2-3, with a possible D match to TRBD1 (5 bases). V was shortened by 6 bases and J by 5 bases, with 15 bases between the two germline ends. This CDR3 is built from 14 residues. CDR1 and CDR2 (germline): SGHTA, FQGNSA. The CDR3 here is CASRLRGWEDTQYF. CDR3 coding DNA: TGTGCCAGCAGGCTTAGGGGTTGGGAAGATACGCAGTATTTT.

There are a few counts of this clone. The chain combines TRBV7-9 with TRBJ2-1, with TRBD2 matching 12 bases. Unmatched junction bases numbered 9, after V lost 3 bases and J lost 0 bases. The germline V gene encodes CDR1 SEHNR and CDR2 FQNEAQ (reference sequence). The CDR3 runs to 19 residues. The CDR3, as DNA: TGTGCCAGCAGCTTGGGACTAGCGGGCATAAGTAGCTCCTACAATGAGCAGTTCTTC. It encodes CASSLGLAGISSSYNEQFF.

The chain recombines TRBV6-5 with TRBJ1-2, with D perhaps TRBD1 (5 bases). The germline V gene has CDR1 MNHEY and CDR2 SVGAGI. CDR3 length: 14 residues. Deletions cut 5 bases from V and 3 bases from J, with 13 bases between. The CDR3 region is CASSVSGTDYGYTF. The CDR3 DNA follows: TGTGCCAGCAGTGTCTCCGGGACGGACTATGGCTACACCTTC.

The V gene is TRBV6-5, the J gene TRBJ1-2; D gene uncertain. Trimming removed 3 bases from V and 5 bases from J, with 4 bases in between. The length of the CDR3 is 11 residues. Germline CDR1 is MNHEY and CDR2 is SVGAGI. The CDR3 region is CASSYKYGYTF. As DNA, the CDR3 is TGTGCCAGCAGTTATAAGTATGGCTACACCTTC.

CDR3 DNA sequence: TGTGCCACCAACCTTGGACGGGGGGATAATGGCTACACCTTC. Protein product: CATNLGRGDNGYTF. The V gene is TRBV28, the J gene TRBJ1-2, with a tentative D call TRBD1 (5 bases). Trimming left V 10 bases short and J 6 bases short, with 21 bases between. Germline CDR1 is MDHEN and CDR2 is SYDVKM. This CDR3 has 14 amino acids.

This clone has just a few counts. The chain joins TRBV6-1 to TRBJ2-7; D call uncertain. Germline V lookup: CDR1 MNHNS, CDR2 SASEGT. V was clipped by 6 bases and J by 2 bases, with 11 bases between them. The CDR3 length is 13 residues. The CDR3 DNA reads as TGTGCCAGCAGACCAGTTTACACCTACGAGCAGTACTTC. It translates to CASRPVYTYEQYF.

This clone was found once. CDR3 bases: TGTGCCAGCAGCAAAGGACAGGGCTATGGCTACACCTTC. Its protein is CASSKGQGYGYTF. V usage is TRBV11-2 and J usage is TRBJ1-2; 8 nucleotides match TRBD1. CDR1 and CDR2 (germline): SGHAT, FQNNGV. The CDR3 length is 13 residues. V was pared by 5 bases and J by 4 bases, with 3 bases of the junction left unmatched.

This clone was found once. The genes are TRBV25-1 and TRBJ2-7; 8 bases fit TRBD2. Trimming removed 2 bases from V and 3 bases from J; junction bases left unmatched: 6. The germline V gene has CDR1 MGHDK and CDR2 SYGVNS. The CDR3 contains 15 residues. The chain's CDR3 is CASSEGSGNFYEQYF. The CDR3 region has the DNA TGTGCCAGCAGTGAAGGTAGCGGGAATTTCTACGAGCAGTACTTC.

CDR3: CASTHGGTQYF. CDR3 DNA sequence: TGTGCCAGTACCCACGGTGGGACCCAGTACTTC. The V and J genes are TRBV19 and TRBJ2-5; D remains ambiguous. This CDR3 contains 11 residues. From germline, CDR1 is LNHDA and CDR2 SQIVND (reference sequence). V lost 7 bases, J lost 7 bases, and 10 bases lay in between.

This chain connects TRBV28 to TRBJ2-5, with TRBD1 matching 8 bases. The CDR3 spans 15 residues. Germline V CDR1 and CDR2: MDHEN, SYDVKM. The trim removed 3 bases at V and 1 base at J, leaving 4 bases unmatched. The CDR3 is CASSFTGTGQETQYF. In nucleotides, the CDR3 is TGTGCCAGCAGTTTTACCGGGACAGGCCAAGAGACCCAGTACTTC.

The V call is TRBV5-6, the J call TRBJ2-7; unclear D gene. The CDR3 is made up of 12 amino acids. V shed 0 bases and J shed 1 base, with 2 bases lying between them. Germline assignment: CDR1 SGHDT and CDR2 YYEEEE. The CDR3 sequence is CASSLASYEQYF. CDR3 nucleotide sequence: TGTGCCAGCAGCTTGGCTTCCTACGAGCAGTACTTC.

V and J are TRBV6-5 and TRBJ2-1, with D tentatively TRBD2 (6 bases). Germline loops: CDR1 MNHEY, CDR2 SVGAGI. V lost 1 base to trimming and J lost 0 bases, with 7 bases between them. The CDR3 runs 15 residues. The CDR3 DNA reads TGTGCCAGCAGTTACTTGCGGGACTCCTACAATGAGCAGTTCTTC. Amino acids: CASSYLRDSYNEQFF.

This clone appeared once. The J gene is TRBJ1-2, the V gene TRBV10-3, with 8 bases aligning to TRBD1. Germline V gene data show CDR1 as ENHRY and CDR2 as SYGVKD. CDR3 size: 14 residues. The trim removed 6 bases at V and 4 bases at J, leaving 7 bases unmatched. The CDR3 is CAIRAGQGGYGYTF. In DNA form, the CDR3 reads TGTGCCATCAGGGCTGGACAGGGTGGCTATGGCTACACCTTC.

This chain uses TRBV10-2 with TRBJ2-6; D may match TRBD1 or TRBD2 (5 bases each). The V end was cut by 2 bases, the J end by 0 bases, with 11 bases between. Germline V gene sequence: CDR1 WSHSY, CDR2 SAAADI. The CDR3 is 17 residues long. The CDR3 nucleotides are TGCGCCAGCAGTGAGGGGGGACGTATCTCTGGGGCCAACGTCCTGACTTTC. Amino acids: CASSEGGRISGANVLTF.